Listed below are T cell receptor beta chains from one sample, sequenced in a study of blood T cell repertoires in COVID-19. Method: immunoSEQ multiplex PCR; TCRdb's copy keeps in-frame clones and lacks some. Among about 220,000 clones listed, roughly 90% were seen once. Material for sequencing was peripheral blood. These receptors came from a man aged 40-55 years with active or convalescent COVID-19. CDR3s include the opening cysteine and the closing phenylalanine or tryptophan. The D gene is left open where the match is weak. Expanded clones get a size class; other rows say once, few or many, or leave the size out.

clone_size j_call v_call d_call cdr3_nt cdr3_aa
. TRBJ1-5 TRBV2 . TGTGCCAGCAGTGAAGTGGTAGTACAGGATCAGCCCCAGCATTTT CASSEVVVQDQPQHF
. TRBJ2-7 TRBV19 TRBD1 TGTGCCAGTAGTATCGGACTCCTGACAGGGTGGGAGCAGTACTTC CASSIGLLTGWEQYF
. TRBJ2-3 TRBV6-1 . TGTGCCAGCAGTGAAGATCGTGTTGGAGATCCAGATACGCAGTATTTT CASSEDRVGDPDTQYF
. TRBJ1-1 TRBV21-1 . TGTGCCAGCAGCAATGACGGTCGGCAGGGGGCGGGCACTGAAGCTTTCTTT CASSNDGRQGAGTEAFF
. TRBJ2-5 TRBV27 TRBD2 TGTGCCAGCAGTTTAAGACTAGCCCAACAAGAGACCCAGTACTTC CASSLRLAQQETQYF
. TRBJ2-1 TRBV7-9 TRBD2 TGTGCCAGCAGCCCAACTCCGGGACTAGCGGGGGTCCCCTACAATGAGCAGTTCTTC CASSPTPGLAGVPYNEQFF
. TRBJ1-5 TRBV19 . TGTGCCAGTAGTATATCTTCCGGGGGATGGCCCCAGCATTTT CASSISSGGWPQHF
. TRBJ2-7 TRBV7-9 . TGTGCCAGCAGCTTATTTCTAGGTCGGTCCTACGAGCAGTACTTC CASSLFLGRSYEQYF
. TRBJ1-3 TRBV7-9 . TGTGCCAGCAGCGACCCCCTAGAGGACACCATATATTTT CASSDPLEDTIYF
. TRBJ1-5 TRBV28 . TGTGCCAGCAGGGGTCAGAGTAGACATAGCAATCAGCCCCAGCATTTT CASRGQSRHSNQPQHF
. TRBJ2-1 TRBV3-1/TRBV3-2 TRBD2 TGTGCCAGCAGCCAAGATGTGCGGGAGGCAGGGTTCTTC CASSQDVREAGFF
once TRBJ2-5 TRBV9 TRBD2 TGTGCCAGCAGCCCGGGACTAGCGGGGAAAGAGACCCAGTACTTC CASSPGLAGKETQYF
. TRBJ1-1 TRBV19 . TGTGCCAGTACCACCAAGGGAGGGGGGCCGACTGAAGCTTTCTTT CASTTKGGGPTEAFF
once TRBJ1-1 TRBV5-1 . TGCGCCAGCACCCGGGGGGCAGACATGAACACTGAAGCTTTCTTT CASTRGADMNTEAFF
. TRBJ2-7 TRBV7-7 TRBD1 TGTGCCAGCAGCCCAGGGACAGGGAGCTACGAGCAGTACTTC CASSPGTGSYEQYF
few TRBJ1-1 TRBV12-3/TRBV12-4 . TGTGCCAGCAGTTTATCCAGGAACACTGAAGCTTTCTTT CASSLSRNTEAFF
. TRBJ1-1 TRBV9 . TGTGCCAGCAGCGTGGGCAGGGATACCGAAGCTTTCTTT CASSVGRDTEAFF
. TRBJ1-2 TRBV28 TRBD1 TGTGCCAGCAGTGTGACAGGGTACTATGGCTACACCTTC CASSVTGYYGYTF
. TRBJ2-7 TRBV19 . TGTGCCAGTAGTACCCCCTCAACAGGTTACGAGCAGTACTTC CASSTPSTGYEQYF
. TRBJ2-2 TRBV2 TRBD2 TGTGCCAGCAGTGAAACTAGCGGGAGGGTACCCGGGGAGCTGTTTTTT CASSETSGRVPGELFF
. TRBJ2-1 TRBV5-4 . TGTGCCAGCAGCTTGTACTACAATGAGCAGTTCTTC CASSLYYNEQFF
. TRBJ1-2 TRBV11-2 TRBD1 TGTGCCAGCAGCTTAGTGGGACAGGGGTACTATGGCTACACCTTC CASSLVGQGYYGYTF
. TRBJ1-2 TRBV10-3 TRBD1 TGTGCCATCAGTGAAGGGACAGGGACCTATGGCTACACCTTC CAISEGTGTYGYTF
. TRBJ1-6 TRBV9 . TGTGCCAGCAGCGTAGAAGGTTCGGTCGCAGGCTATAATTCACCCCTCCACTTT CASSVEGSVAGYNSPLHF
few TRBJ1-2 TRBV6-4 . TGTGCCAGCAGTCAGGGGAACTATGGCTACACCTTC CASSQGNYGYTF
. TRBJ1-6 TRBV30 . TGTGCCTGGAGGGGACTGGCCTATAATTCACCCCTCCACTTT CAWRGLAYNSPLHF
. TRBJ1-5 TRBV16 . TGTGCCAGCAGCCAATCGAATGGGGGGCAGCCCCAGCATTTT CASSQSNGGQPQHF
. TRBJ1-2 TRBV27 . TGTGCCAGCAGTCTCCTCTCGCAGGGGCTCCGTGCCTACACCTTC CASSLLSQGLRAYTF
. TRBJ1-6 TRBV6-1 . TGTGCCAGCAGTGAAGCAGGAGGGTATAATTCACCCCTCCACTTT CASSEAGGYNSPLHF
. TRBJ1-6 TRBV28 TRBD1 TGTGCCAGCAGTTTAGGACAGGGCAACTCACCCCTCCACTTT CASSLGQGNSPLHF